Presented here are 3 T cell receptor beta chains from one specimen sequenced in a study of CD4 T cells in relation to SARS-CoV-2 and coronaviruses. Their specific antigens are unknown. Clones were sequenced by immunoSEQ multiplex PCR, and TCRdb holds only the in-frame ones, with some missing. The sample has more than 35,000 clones; under 80% are singletons. The sample comprised memory CD4+ T cells from PBMCs, cultured in vitro. The receptors originated from an adult with COVID-19.

The chain has TRBV28 and TRBJ1-5, with D hard to call. The length of the CDR3 is 14 residues. Per the germline V gene, CDR1 is MDHEN and CDR2 is SYDVKM. Trimming left V 4 bases short and J 4 bases short, with 11 bases between. The CDR3 nucleotides read TGTGCCAGCAGTTCTCGGGTTGAGAATCAGCCCCAGCATTTT. Protein product: CASSSRVENQPQHF. The whole variable domain, filled in from reference TRBV28 and TRBJ1-5, reads DVKVTQSSRYLVKRTGEKVFLECVQDMDHENMFWYRQDPGLGLRLIYFSYDVKMKEKGDIPEGYSVSREKKERFSLILESASTNQTSMYLCASSSRVENQPQHFGDGTRLSIL.

The chain links TRBV5-5 to TRBJ2-6; D unresolved. With 0 bases removed from V and 0 bases from J, the gap between germline ends came to 7 bases. CDR1 is SGHKS and CDR2 is YYEKEE in the germline V gene (reference sequence). The CDR3 spans 16 residues. The CDR3 spells CASSLGVSSGANVLTF. CDR3 nucleotides: TGTGCCAGCAGCTTGGGGGTTTCCTCTGGGGCCAACGTCCTGACTTTC.

V is TRBV19 and J is TRBJ2-1; D is unresolved. The germline gives CDR1 LNHDA, CDR2 SQIVND (reference sequence). With 2 bases removed from V and 3 bases from J, the gap between germline ends came to 11 bases. The CDR3 has 15 residues. The CDR3 DNA reads as TGTGCCAGTAGTATACACAGAGGTTACTACAATGAGCAGTTCTTC. This encodes CASSIHRGYYNEQFF.